Shown below are 22 T cell receptor beta chains from a single sample sequenced in a study of control samples from healthy donors and cancer patients. Assay used: immunoSEQ multiplex PCR; TCRdb lists only in-frame clones, some missing. The repertoire holds 150,000 to 200,000 clones, with 90% to 95% as singletons. The sample comprised blood. Source of these receptors: a man aged 25-45 years in good health.

Details on this clone: Other DNA variants within this sample encode the same CDR3. The chain combines TRBV5-6 with TRBJ2-1, with 14 bases matching TRBD2. This CDR3 has 16 amino acids. J gave up 6 bases and V 4 bases, and 6 bases lay outside the gene matches. Per the germline V gene, CDR1 is SGHDT and CDR2 is YYEEEE. CDR3 in DNA: TGTGCCAGCAGCGATCGGACTAGCGGGGGGTTCAATGAGCAGTTCTTC. It translates to CASSDRTSGGFNEQFF.

This rearrangement joins TRBV18 to TRBJ2-7; D may be TRBD1 or TRBD2 (5 bases each). The CDR3 totals 15 residues. From germline, CDR1 is KGHSH and CDR2 LQKENI. The V and J ends lost 5 bases and 7 bases respectively, with 21 bases between them. This CDR3 is CASSSGLGESGEQYF. The CDR3 DNA follows: TGTGCCAGCTCATCGGGATTGGGGGAGTCTGGGGAGCAGTACTTC.

V gene TRBV2 combines with J gene TRBJ1-5; the D is unclear. The CDR3 consists of 14 residues. The V and J ends lost 6 bases and 7 bases respectively, with 16 bases between them. Germline V lookup: CDR1 SNHLY, CDR2 FYNNEI. The CDR3 is CASRGRGSGQPQHF. CDR3 bases: TGTGCCAGCAGGGGTCGCGGTAGCGGACAGCCCCAGCATTTT.

The chain is built from TRBV11-2 and TRBJ2-1; TRBD2 aligns across 8 bases. This CDR3 is 15 amino acids long. Germline V gene lookup returns CDR1 SGHAT and CDR2 FQNNGV. Germline trimming cut 1 base from V and 7 bases from J; bases unmatched to any gene: 6. The CDR3 bases are TGTGCCAGCAGCTTAGCGGGAGGGAGGAAGAATGAGCAGTTCTTC. This encodes CASSLAGGRKNEQFF.

This sequence joins TRBV27 and TRBJ1-1, with 7 bases identical to TRBD1. This CDR3 is built from 16 residues. Germline V gene lookup returns CDR1 MNHEY and CDR2 SMNVEV (reference sequence). The V and J ends lost 6 bases and 5 bases, in that order; junction bases with no gene match: 15. The CDR3 region is CASSPLTGLGGTEAFF. The DNA for the CDR3 is TGTGCCAGCAGCCCCTTGACAGGGTTAGGGGGGACTGAAGCTTTCTTT.

The CDR3 here is CASSIGTGEDPHF. The CDR3 region has the DNA TGTGCCAGTAGTATAGGGACAGGGGAAGATCCGCATTTT. The rearrangement uses TRBV19 and TRBJ1-5, with 9 bases aligning to TRBD1. Trimming at V came to 1 base and at J to 15 bases, leaving 7 bases not matched to a gene. The germline CDR1 and CDR2 sequences are LNHDA and SQIVND (reference sequence). This CDR3 has 13 amino acids.

The V gene is TRBV6-5, the J gene TRBJ2-7, with TRBD2 matching over 10 bases. CDR3 length: 15 amino acids. Germline CDR1 MNHEY, CDR2 SVGAGI. The V segment lost 5 bases and the J segment 4 bases; nucleotides outside the gene matches: 8. The CDR3 spells CASSPRVAGGYEQYF. CDR3 DNA: TGTGCCAGCAGTCCTCGGGTAGCGGGGGGTTACGAGCAGTACTTC.

DNA of the CDR3: TGCAGTGCTAGTAAGACCGGGCAGCCCCAGCATTTT. The encoded protein is CSASKTGQPQHF. The rearrangement uses TRBV20-1 and TRBJ1-5; D is uncertain. Between the trimmed V and J ends, which lost 3 bases and 7 bases, there was a span of 10 bases. There are 12 residues in the CDR3. The germline V gene encodes CDR1 DFQATT and CDR2 SNEGSKA (reference sequence).

The chain links TRBV5-1 to TRBJ1-2; the D gene is possibly TRBD1 (6 bases). The V end was cut by 3 bases, the J end by 6 bases, with 15 bases between. This CDR3 spans 14 amino acids. Looked up from germline, CDR1 is SGHRS and CDR2 is YFSETQ. The CDR3 loop reads CASSSGDISNGYTF. CDR3 in DNA: TGCGCCAGCAGCTCCGGGGACATCTCGAATGGCTACACCTTC.

J is TRBJ2-3 and V is TRBV9; D gene unclear. Trimming removed 0 bases from V and 4 bases from J, with 9 bases in between. The CDR3 length is 14 residues. CDR1 and CDR2 from the germline V gene are SGDLS and YYNGEE. The CDR3 protein is CASSVATPPDTQYF. The CDR3, as DNA: TGTGCCAGCAGCGTAGCGACTCCCCCAGATACGCAGTATTTT.

This chain links TRBV27 with TRBJ1-5; no firm D call. Trimming removed 7 bases at V and 1 base at J, with 14 bases between. CDR3 length: 15 residues. Germline V CDR1 and CDR2: MNHEY, SMNVEV (reference sequence). The CDR3 here is CASTPSGVSNQPQHF. The CDR3 DNA follows: TGTGCCAGCACTCCTTCAGGAGTGAGCAATCAGCCCCAGCATTTT.

The chain combines TRBV30 with TRBJ2-7; the match to TRBD2 covers 9 bases. The germline V gene encodes CDR1 GTSNPN and CDR2 SVGIG (reference sequence). J was trimmed by 0 bases and V by 2 bases; bases with no gene match: 20. The CDR3 extends over 20 amino acids. Here the CDR3 reads CAWSPPRGGLALRSSYEQYF. The CDR3 DNA sequence: TGTGCCTGGAGTCCACCAAGGGGGGGACTAGCCCTCCGGAGCTCCTACGAGCAGTACTTC.

The V call is TRBV7-2, the J call TRBJ1-5, with D unresolved. CDR1 and CDR2 (germline): SGHTA, FQGNSA. This CDR3 contains 13 residues. V lost 5 bases to trimming and J lost 7 bases, with 12 bases between them. The CDR3 DNA is TGTGCCAGCAGCCCGACGAAATGGCAGCCCCAGCATTTT. Translating it yields CASSPTKWQPQHF.

The chain's CDR3 is CASSLVRSYEQYF. DNA for the CDR3: TGCGCCAGCAGCTTGGTACGGAGCTACGAGCAGTACTTC. The chain uses TRBV5-1 and TRBJ2-7, with no clear D. Germline-derived CDR1 and CDR2 are SGHRS and YFSETQ. With 0 bases removed from V and 3 bases from J, the gap between germline ends came to 7 bases. The CDR3 is 13 residues long. The variable domain in full, with the rest retrieved from reference TRBV5-1 and TRBJ2-7, is KAGVTQTPRYLIKTRGQQVTLSCSPISGHRSVSWYQQTPGQGLQFLFEYFSETQRNKGNFPGRFSGRQFSNSRSEMNVSTLELGDSALYLCASSLVRSYEQYFGPGTRLTVT.

The V and J genes are TRBV28 and TRBJ1-6; possible D gene TRBD1, 5 bases. The V gene lost 5 bases and the J gene lost 7 bases, with 30 bases spanning the gap. The germline V gene encodes CDR1 MDHEN and CDR2 SYDVKM. The CDR3 has 20 amino acids. The CDR3 loop reads CASSLISSGWGEGLNSPLHF. In nucleotides, the CDR3 is TGTGCCAGCAGTCTAATCTCCTCTGGATGGGGGGAAGGTTTAAATTCACCCCTCCACTTT.

The chain combines TRBV19 with TRBJ1-5; 8 bases fit TRBD1. The CDR3 contains 16 residues. V lost 4 bases to trimming and J lost 7 bases; unmatched junction nucleotides: 12. Germline assignment: CDR1 LNHDA and CDR2 SQIVND (reference sequence). The CDR3 sequence: CASSTARDRLGQPQHF. The DNA of the CDR3 is TGTGCCAGTAGTACGGCTAGGGACAGGTTGGGACAGCCCCAGCATTTT. The entire variable domain, with the rest obtained from reference TRBV19 and TRBJ1-5, is as follows: DGGITQSPKYLFRKEGQNVTLSCEQNLNHDAMYWYRQDPGQGLRLIYYSQIVNDFQKGDIAEGYSVSREKKESFPLTVTSAQKNPTAFYLCASSTARDRLGQPQHFGDGTRLSIL.

The chain has TRBV5-4 and TRBJ1-6; 7 nucleotides align to TRBD1. CDR3 size: 15 residues. The germline CDR1 and CDR2 sequences are SGHNT and YYREEE (reference sequence). Trimming removed 0 bases from V and 8 bases from J; junction bases left unmatched: 5. The CDR3 nucleotides read TGTGCCAGCAGCTTGGGCCAGGGGGGGGATTCACCCCTCCACTTT. Protein product: CASSLGQGGDSPLHF.

The CDR3 nucleotides are TGTGCCAGCCCGAATGCCCTCGGGGAGCTGTTTTTT. Translated: CASPNALGELFF. The V and J genes are TRBV7-9 and TRBJ2-2; D gene uncertain. Germline loops: CDR1 SEHNR, CDR2 FQNEAQ (reference sequence). The CDR3 is 12 residues long. V was trimmed by 8 bases and J by 7 bases, leaving 11 bases between them. The complete variable domain, with remaining parts taken from reference TRBV7-9 and TRBJ2-2, reads DTGVSQNPRHKITKRGQNVTFRCDPISEHNRLYWYRQTLGQGPEFLTYFQNEAQLEKSRLLSDRFSAERPKGSFSTLEIQRTEQGDSAMYLCASPNALGELFFGEGSRLTVL.

This clone has just one count. V is TRBV25-1 and J is TRBJ2-5, with TRBD2 as a possible D gene (5 bases). The CDR3 runs to 17 residues. Trimming left V 1 base short and J 0 bases short, with 15 bases between. From germline, CDR1 is MGHDK and CDR2 SYGVNS. In DNA, the CDR3 is TGTGCCAGCAGTGAATGGAAGCGGCGACTCAACCAAGAGACCCAGTACTTC. As protein: CASSEWKRRLNQETQYF.

The chain carries TRBV5-1 and TRBJ1-5; unclear D gene. Trimming shortened V by 0 bases and J by 0 bases, and 7 bases separated the two germline ends. The germline V gene has CDR1 SGHRS and CDR2 YFSETQ. The CDR3 consists of 15 residues. This CDR3 is CASSLDPYSNQPQHF. The CDR3 nucleotides are TGCGCCAGCAGCTTGGACCCGTATAGCAATCAGCCCCAGCATTTT. Supplemented by reference TRBV5-1 and TRBJ1-5, the full variable domain reads KAGVTQTPRYLIKTRGQQVTLSCSPISGHRSVSWYQQTPGQGLQFLFEYFSETQRNKGNFPGRFSGRQFSNSRSEMNVSTLELGDSALYLCASSLDPYSNQPQHFGDGTRLSIL.

The V and J genes are TRBV7-9 and TRBJ2-3; D may be TRBD1 (6 bases). This CDR3 has 16 amino acids. Trimming left V 6 bases short and J 3 bases short, with 19 bases between. Germline CDR1 SEHNR, CDR2 FQNEAQ (reference sequence). Here the CDR3 reads CASRLGQFGDTDTQYF. The CDR3 coding sequence is TGTGCCAGCAGACTCGGACAGTTTGGGGATACAGATACGCAGTATTTT.

The chain carries TRBV6-2 or TRBV6-3 and TRBJ1-1; the D gene is possibly TRBD1 (5 bases). From germline, CDR1 is MNHEY and CDR2 SVGEGT. Trimming removed 2 bases at V and 3 bases at J, with 13 bases between. CDR3 length: 15 amino acids. CDR3 residues: CASSYTVTGHTEAFF. Here the CDR3 DNA reads TGTGCCAGCAGTTACACCGTTACGGGGCACACTGAAGCTTTCTTT.